This T cell receptor (beta chain) came from a study of shared T cell receptors in the human thymus. Germline V CDR1 and CDR2: SGDLS, YYNGEE. This CDR3 spans 15 amino acids. Trimming cost V 4 bases and J 5 bases; bases outside gene matches: 11. Sequenced by immunoSEQ multiplex PCR; TCRdb stores in-frame clones only, minus some. This sample has over 450,000 clones, with 70% to 80% found just once. These data were also filed under a second study, of human thymus T cells. Per that study: It was from resections taken during corrective heart surgery that the thymus tissue came. Unrelated individuals reportedly shared highly overlapping thymic TCR repertoires.

V and J are TRBV9 and TRBJ1-1, with 7 positions matching TRBD1. The TCR comes from a boy under two years old with a congenital heart defect. The source material was thymocytes. This chain's CDR3 is CASSPPGQTTTEAFF. DNA of the CDR3: TGTGCCAGCAGCCCGCCGGGACAGACAACAACTGAAGCTTTCTTT.